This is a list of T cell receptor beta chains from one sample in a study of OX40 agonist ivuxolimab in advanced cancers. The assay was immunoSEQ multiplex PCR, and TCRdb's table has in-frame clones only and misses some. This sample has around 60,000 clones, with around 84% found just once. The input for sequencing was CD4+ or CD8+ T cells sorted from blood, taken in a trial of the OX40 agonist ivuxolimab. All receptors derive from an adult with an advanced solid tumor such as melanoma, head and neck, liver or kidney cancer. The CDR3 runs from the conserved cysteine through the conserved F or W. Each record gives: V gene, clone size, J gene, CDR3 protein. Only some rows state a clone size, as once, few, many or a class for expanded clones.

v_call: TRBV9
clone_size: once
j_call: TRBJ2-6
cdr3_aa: CASSVDLAGSPGANVLTF

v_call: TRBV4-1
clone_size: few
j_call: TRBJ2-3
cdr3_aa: CASSQDLGASTDTQYF

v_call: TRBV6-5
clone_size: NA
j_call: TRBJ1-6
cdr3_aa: CASSYDRQNYNSPLHF

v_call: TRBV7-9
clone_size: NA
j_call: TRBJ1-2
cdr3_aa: CASSLLENRGYGSYTF

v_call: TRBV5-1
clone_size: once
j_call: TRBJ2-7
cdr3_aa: CASHPGAGGAYEQYF

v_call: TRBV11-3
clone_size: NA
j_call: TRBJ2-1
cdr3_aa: CASSLGEYNEQFF

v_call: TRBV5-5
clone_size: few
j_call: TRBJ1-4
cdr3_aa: CASSSGAGEKLFF

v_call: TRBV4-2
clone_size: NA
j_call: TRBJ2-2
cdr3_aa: CASSQGGRGVVTGELFF

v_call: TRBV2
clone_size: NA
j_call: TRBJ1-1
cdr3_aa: CASSIQGGPTEAFF

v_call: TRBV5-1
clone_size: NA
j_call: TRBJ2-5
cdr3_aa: CASADRGYQETQYF

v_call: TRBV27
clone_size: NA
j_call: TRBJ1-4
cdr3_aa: CASSLNGGAGEKLFF

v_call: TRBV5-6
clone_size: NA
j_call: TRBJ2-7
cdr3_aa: CASGADSFYEQYF

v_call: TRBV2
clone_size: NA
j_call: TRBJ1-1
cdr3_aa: CASSGFMNTEAFF

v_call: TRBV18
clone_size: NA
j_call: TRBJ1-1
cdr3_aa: CASSPRTWNTEAFF

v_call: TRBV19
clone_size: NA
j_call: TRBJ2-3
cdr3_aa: CASSKWGSTDTQYF

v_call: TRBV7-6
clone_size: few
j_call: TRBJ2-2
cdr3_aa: CASSLEGAGSGELFF

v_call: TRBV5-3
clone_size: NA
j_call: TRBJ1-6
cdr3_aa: CARSLAGTQRSSYNSPLHF

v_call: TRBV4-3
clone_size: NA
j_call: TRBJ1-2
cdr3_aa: CASSQLGQGAFGYTF

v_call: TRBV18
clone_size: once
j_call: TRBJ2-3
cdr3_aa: CASSLNRGGNTQYF

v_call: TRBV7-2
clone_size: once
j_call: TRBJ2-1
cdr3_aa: CASSPLNSYNEQFF

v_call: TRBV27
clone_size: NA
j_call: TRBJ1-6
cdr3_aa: CASRLDRGLSPLHF

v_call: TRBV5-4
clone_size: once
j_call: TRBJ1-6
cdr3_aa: CASSLDPEGPLHF

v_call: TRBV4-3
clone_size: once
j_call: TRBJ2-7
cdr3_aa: CASSQDTGSYEQYF

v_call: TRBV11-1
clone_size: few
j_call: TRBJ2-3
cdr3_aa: CASSLTDRGTRDTQYF

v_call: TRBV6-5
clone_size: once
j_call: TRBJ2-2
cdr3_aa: CASGLWGNTGELFF

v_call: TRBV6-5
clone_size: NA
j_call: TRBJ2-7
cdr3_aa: CASSPRDRANEQYF

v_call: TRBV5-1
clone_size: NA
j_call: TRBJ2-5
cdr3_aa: CASSSRASDGGTQYF

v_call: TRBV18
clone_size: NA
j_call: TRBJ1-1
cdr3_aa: CASSPGQGRGAEAFF

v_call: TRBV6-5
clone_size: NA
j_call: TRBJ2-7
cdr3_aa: CASTHGQGIEQYF

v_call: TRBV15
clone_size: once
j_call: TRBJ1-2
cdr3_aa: CATSRARSGQNGYTF

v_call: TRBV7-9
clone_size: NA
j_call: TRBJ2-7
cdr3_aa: CASSFSGTGQTEQYF

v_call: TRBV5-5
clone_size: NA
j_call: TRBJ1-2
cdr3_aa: CASSLVLGNYGYTF

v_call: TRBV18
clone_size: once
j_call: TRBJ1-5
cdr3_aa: CASSPDRGGPQHF

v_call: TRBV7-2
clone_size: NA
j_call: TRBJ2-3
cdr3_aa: CASTYLSGGASDTQYF

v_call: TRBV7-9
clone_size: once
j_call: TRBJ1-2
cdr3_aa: CASSPHLGDYGYTF

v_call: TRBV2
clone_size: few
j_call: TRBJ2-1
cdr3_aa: CASSDQGLNNEQFF

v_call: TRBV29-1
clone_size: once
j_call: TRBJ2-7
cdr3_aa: CSVETAISGYEQYF

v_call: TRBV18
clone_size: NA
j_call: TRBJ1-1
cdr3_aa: CASSRGRDTEAFF

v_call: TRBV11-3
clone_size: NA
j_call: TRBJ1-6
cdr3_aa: CASSQGAGGSPLHF

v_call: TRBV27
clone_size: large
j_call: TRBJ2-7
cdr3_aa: CASSGWGDGYEQYF

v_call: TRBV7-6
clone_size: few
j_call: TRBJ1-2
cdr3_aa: CASSSPGTGGGGGYTF

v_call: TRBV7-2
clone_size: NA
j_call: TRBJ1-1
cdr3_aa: CASSSLTGLTEAFF

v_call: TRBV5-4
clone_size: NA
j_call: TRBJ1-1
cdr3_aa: CASSQDRTEAFF

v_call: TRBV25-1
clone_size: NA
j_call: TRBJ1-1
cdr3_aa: CASSDPTSNTEAFF

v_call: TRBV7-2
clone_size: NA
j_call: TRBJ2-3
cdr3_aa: CASSLGMSPADTQYF

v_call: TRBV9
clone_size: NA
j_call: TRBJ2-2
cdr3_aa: CASSVEGVGLTYRAGELFF

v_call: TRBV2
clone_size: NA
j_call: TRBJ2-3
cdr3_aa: CASGDNTDTQYF

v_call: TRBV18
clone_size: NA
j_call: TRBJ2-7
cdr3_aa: CASSPQQGVEQYF

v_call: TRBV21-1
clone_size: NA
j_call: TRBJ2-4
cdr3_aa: CASSKERTGLAKNIQYF

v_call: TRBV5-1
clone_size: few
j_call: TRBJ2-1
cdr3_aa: CASVGSGGAVNEQFF

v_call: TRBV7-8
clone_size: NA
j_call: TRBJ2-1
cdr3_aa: CASSLGNQREQFF

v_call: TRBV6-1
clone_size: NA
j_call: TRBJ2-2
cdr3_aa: CASRELWATGELFF